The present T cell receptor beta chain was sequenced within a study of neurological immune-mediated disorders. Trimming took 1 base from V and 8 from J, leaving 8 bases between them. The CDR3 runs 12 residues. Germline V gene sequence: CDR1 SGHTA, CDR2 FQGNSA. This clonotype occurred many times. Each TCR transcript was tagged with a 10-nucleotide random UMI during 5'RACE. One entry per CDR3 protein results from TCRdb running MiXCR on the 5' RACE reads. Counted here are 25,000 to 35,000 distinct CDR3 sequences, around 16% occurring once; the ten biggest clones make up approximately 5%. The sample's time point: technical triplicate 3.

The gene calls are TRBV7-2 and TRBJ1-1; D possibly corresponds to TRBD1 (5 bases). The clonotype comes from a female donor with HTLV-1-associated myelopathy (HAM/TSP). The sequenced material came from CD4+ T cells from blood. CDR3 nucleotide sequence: TGTGCCAGCAGCTTAGTAGGGGACGAAGCTTTCTTT. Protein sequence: CASSLVGDEAFF.